One sample yielded the 15 T cell receptor beta chains listed below, sequenced in a study of T cells after posttransplantation cyclophosphamide. Here immunoSEQ multiplex PCR was the method, and the copy in TCRdb shows in-frame clones only, minus some. The sample was found to contain about 25,000 clones, and every one recurs. Busulfan-fludarabine conditioning, marrow transplant, and cyclophosphamide on days +3 and +4 were administered. This specimen consisted of PBMCs, obtained after allogeneic stem cell transplant with posttransplant cyclophosphamide. Receptors were obtained from a young adult male patient who received an allogeneic stem cell transplant from a related donor, was CMV-positive, and had no GVHD. Some T cells may be transferred from the graft donor.

This clone was counted between two and nine times. Relative to the germline gene, one junction end is altered; a read error may explain this. The rearrangement links TRBV9 to TRBJ1-2; D is uncertain. The CDR3 has 15 residues. CDR1 is SGDLS, CDR2 YYNGEE, per germline. Here the CDR3 DNA reads TGTGCCAGCGGCGTAGAAGTAGGGAGGGACTATGGCTACACCTTC. Protein product: CASGVEVGRDYGYTF.

This clone was found many times. This chain uses TRBV4-1 with TRBJ2-2, with 8 bases that match TRBD2. The J segment lost 1 base and the V segment lost 4 bases, leaving 5 bases of the junction unmatched. The CDR3 consists of 16 residues. CDR1 MGHRA and CDR2 YSYEKL come from the germline V gene. CDR3 in DNA: TGCGCCAGCAGCCCCGGGCTAGCGGGGAACACCGGGGAGCTGTTTTTT. Translating gives CASSPGLAGNTGELFF.

This clone was seen repeatedly, ten times or more. V gene TRBV9 combines with J gene TRBJ1-1; D is unclear. Germline V gene sequence: CDR1 SGDLS, CDR2 YYNGEE. The CDR3 is made up of 13 amino acids. Trimming removed 0 bases at V and 2 bases at J, with 5 bases between. Here the CDR3 DNA reads TGTGCCAGCAGCGTAGCCAGTAACACTGAAGCTTTCTTT. This gives the protein CASSVASNTEAFF.

At least ten counts were recorded for this clone. The gene calls are TRBV28 and TRBJ2-5, with 8 bases lining up with TRBD2. V gave up 3 bases and J gave up 3 bases; unmatched junction bases: 9. The CDR3 covers 16 residues. Germline CDR1 reads MDHEN; CDR2 reads SYDVKM. The CDR3 loop reads CASSFQSGSGKETQYF. The CDR3 coding sequence is TGTGCCAGCAGTTTCCAGAGCGGGAGCGGAAAAGAGACCCAGTACTTC.

Ten or more counts support this clone. This chain links TRBV30 with TRBJ2-7, with TRBD2 identical over 7 bases. Looked up from germline, CDR1 is GTSNPN and CDR2 is SVGIG (reference sequence). The V segment lost 3 bases and the J segment 4 bases; nucleotides outside the gene matches: 6. The CDR3 covers 13 residues. DNA of the CDR3: TGTGCCTGGAGCTCGCGGGGGACGTACGAGCAGTACTTC. This codes for CAWSSRGTYEQYF. The entire variable domain, with the rest obtained from reference TRBV30 and TRBJ2-7, is as follows: SQTIHQWPATLVQPVGSPLSLECTVEGTSNPNLYWYRQAAGRGLQLLFYSVGIGQISSEVPQNLSASRPQDRQFILSSKKLLLSDSGFYLCAWSSRGTYEQYFGPGTRLTVT.

This clone was observed many times. CDR3 sequence reads: CASRQAEPNTEAFF. The CDR3 coding sequence is TGTGCCAGCAGGCAGGCAGAACCGAACACTGAAGCTTTCTTT. The V gene is TRBV5-4, the J gene TRBJ1-1; D gene uncertain. The V gene's germline CDR1 is SGHNT and CDR2 YYREEE (reference sequence). This CDR3 region has 14 residues. Trimming left V 5 bases short and J 1 base short, with 12 bases between.

This clone was counted many times. The chain links TRBV20-1 to TRBJ1-2; no clear D. Germline CDR1 and CDR2: DFQATT and SNEGSKA (reference sequence). The CDR3 totals 11 residues. V gave up 2 bases and J gave up 9 bases, with 10 bases separating them. The CDR3 sequence: CSARLGRSYTF. The DNA for the CDR3 is TGCAGTGCTAGACTTGGCAGGAGCTACACCTTC.

This clone was counted ten times or more. This chain links TRBV6-4 with TRBJ2-1; 7 nucleotides match TRBD2. The germline V gene has CDR1 MRHNA and CDR2 SNTAGT. The CDR3 runs to 15 residues. The V and J ends lost 3 bases and 7 bases, in that order; junction bases with no gene match: 9. The CDR3 nucleotides are TGTGCCAGCAGTGAAGGACTAGGTCTAGGAAATGAGCAGTTCTTC. Its protein product is CASSEGLGLGNEQFF.

This clone was seen ten or more times. This chain uses TRBV19 with TRBJ2-1; the match to TRBD2 covers 9 bases. From germline, CDR1 is LNHDA and CDR2 SQIVND (reference sequence). The CDR3 contains 15 residues. Trimming took 3 bases from V and 5 from J; bases not matched to a gene: 5. CDR3 sequence: CASSIRSSGNNEQFF. The CDR3 coding sequence is TGTGCCAGTAGTATCAGGTCTAGCGGGAACAATGAGCAGTTCTTC.

This clone was seen a handful of times. This sample also contains other DNA sequences that code for the same CDR3. The chain carries TRBV23-1 and TRBJ1-4; 9 bases agree with TRBD1. TRBV23-1 is an ORF; its function is uncertain. Trimming removed 2 bases from V and 8 bases from J; junction bases left unmatched: 6. The CDR3 covers 15 residues. CDR3 residues: CASSQTGGPSEKLFF. The CDR3 DNA follows: TGCGCCAGCAGTCAAACAGGGGGCCCGAGCGAAAAACTGTTTTTT.

This clone was seen repeatedly, ten times or more. The chain links TRBV18 to TRBJ1-2, with unresolved D. Germline-derived CDR1 and CDR2 are KGHSH and LQKENI. With 0 bases removed from V and 5 bases from J, the gap between germline ends came to 13 bases. The CDR3 sequence is 15 residues long. The CDR3 DNA follows: TGTGCCAGCTCACCACCGGCGGGGAACCTGTATGGCTACACCTTC. Residues: CASSPPAGNLYGYTF.

Ten or more counts support this clone. The V gene is TRBV9, the J gene TRBJ2-4, with 10 bases lining up with TRBD2. This CDR3 spans 16 amino acids. Germline CDR1 and CDR2: SGDLS and YYNGEE. Trimming cost V 4 bases and J 8 bases; bases outside gene matches: 12. The CDR3 region is CASSPRASGGQDIQYF. DNA for the CDR3: TGTGCCAGCAGCCCCCGTGCTAGCGGGGGCCAGGACATTCAGTACTTC.

This clone was recorded many times. The genes are TRBV5-4 and TRBJ1-2, with 7 bases that match TRBD1. CDR1 is SGHNT and CDR2 is YYREEE in the germline V gene (reference sequence). The CDR3 spans 14 residues. V dropped 2 bases and J dropped 5; count of bases not matched to a gene: 6. The CDR3 here is CASSLQGSVYGYTF. The CDR3 DNA sequence: TGTGCCAGCAGCTTACAGGGGAGTGTTTATGGCTACACCTTC.

In its sample, this clone was seen many times. One end of the junction is discordant with germline, which a read error may explain. J is TRBJ2-1 and V is TRBV20-1; D call uncertain. The germline gives CDR1 DFQATT, CDR2 SNEGSKA (reference sequence). The CDR3 has 8 amino acids. The CDR3 DNA is TGCAGTGCTAGAGATAGCCTCTTC. Translated, it gives CSARDSLF.

This clone was seen ten or more times. V is TRBV5-6 and J is TRBJ2-1; D is possibly TRBD2 (5 bases). CDR3 size: 12 residues. V gave up 1 base and J gave up 10 bases, with 9 bases separating them. Germline lookup yields CDR1 SGHDT and CDR2 YYEEEE. The CDR3 here is CASSLQEVEQFF. In DNA form, the CDR3 reads TGTGCCAGCAGCTTGCAGGAGGTAGAGCAGTTCTTC.